These 10 T cell receptor beta chains came from one sample sequenced in a study of cytomegalovirus exposure and HLA in healthy donors. The PCR had 60 Vbeta and 13 Jbeta primers. TCRdb's copy holds only in-frame clones and misses some; the assay was immunoSEQ multiplex PCR. The repertoire holds roughly 82,000 clones, with 55% to 85% as singletons. Sequencing used PBMCs. These receptors all come from a woman between 40 and 55 years old in good health and CMV-seropositive.

This chain joins TRBV5-4 and TRBJ2-5; TRBD1 is a possible D gene (7 bases). The germline CDR1 and CDR2 sequences are SGHNT and YYREEE (reference sequence). The CDR3 totals 15 residues. The ends were cut back, 2 bases at V and 4 bases at J, with 15 bases in the middle. In nucleotides, the CDR3 is TGTGCCAGCAGCTTCTCCCAGGGGGAGGTAGAGACCCAGTACTTC. Residues: CASSFSQGEVETQYF.

This chain uses TRBV5-4 with TRBJ1-2; D is perhaps TRBD1 (6 bases). Between the trimmed V and J ends, which lost 3 bases and 2 bases, there was a span of 11 bases. This CDR3 comprises 14 residues. Germline CDR1 SGHNT, CDR2 YYREEE (reference sequence). The DNA for the CDR3 is TGTGCCAGCAGCTCAGGGGTTTTCAACTATGGCTACACCTTC. It codes for CASSSGVFNYGYTF.

The chain couples TRBV29-1 to TRBJ1-4, with D uncertain. The CDR3 has 13 residues. Per germline, CDR1 SQVTM and CDR2 ANQGSEA. Between the trimmed V and J ends, which lost 7 bases and 8 bases, there was a span of 17 bases. CDR3 sequence reads: CSARADSGEKLFF. CDR3 nucleotides: TGCAGCGCCCGTGCGGACTCGGGCGAAAAACTGTTTTTT.

The V gene is TRBV4-2, the J gene TRBJ2-7, with D perhaps TRBD2 (7 bases). Germline assignment: CDR1 LGHNA and CDR2 YNFKEQ. The CDR3 sequence is 16 residues long. The V and J ends lost 0 bases and 3 bases respectively, with 15 bases between them. The CDR3 is CASSQEDRGANYEQYF. CDR3 bases: TGTGCCAGCAGCCAAGAAGACCGGGGGGCTAACTACGAGCAGTACTTC.

CDR3 amino acids: CASSDSLTDTQYF. The DNA for the CDR3 is TGTGCCAGCAGTGACTCCCTGACAGATACGCAGTATTTT. The chain uses TRBV6-1 and TRBJ2-3, with no clear D. The V gene's germline CDR1 is MNHNS and CDR2 SASEGT. Trimming stripped 3 bases from V and 3 bases from J, with 7 bases between. This CDR3 contains 13 residues.

The chain combines TRBV5-5 with TRBJ1-6; no reliable D call. Germline CDR1 reads SGHKS; CDR2 reads YYEKEE (reference sequence). V was clipped by 2 bases and J by 5 bases, with 8 bases between them. This CDR3 is built from 14 residues. The CDR3 DNA sequence: TGTGCCAGCAGCTTTGGGAGTGATAATTCACCCCTCCACTTT. Translation: CASSFGSDNSPLHF.

The rearrangement joins TRBV7-9 to TRBJ2-7, with TRBD2 as a possible D gene (6 bases). The V gene's germline CDR1 is SEHNR and CDR2 FQNEAQ (reference sequence). The CDR3 is 15 residues long. Trimming removed 5 bases at V and 2 bases at J, with 16 bases between. CDR3: CASSRGSGDPYEQYF. The CDR3, as DNA: TGTGCCAGCAGCCGGGGGTCAGGAGACCCCTACGAGCAGTACTTC.

The chain recombines TRBV19 with TRBJ1-2, with D uncertain. Germline-derived CDR1 and CDR2 are LNHDA and SQIVND (reference sequence). Deletions cut 6 bases from V and 0 bases from J, with 5 bases between. The CDR3 contains 12 residues. The CDR3 DNA reads as TGTGCCAGTAGCGACACTAACTATGGCTACACCTTC. This encodes CASSDTNYGYTF.

This clone was observed a handful of times. The J gene is TRBJ2-1, the V gene TRBV7-9, with TRBD2 matching 8 bases. The CDR3 contains 16 residues. Germline values: CDR1 SEHNR, CDR2 FQNEAQ (reference sequence). J lost 7 bases, V lost 0 bases, and 8 bases had no gene match. CDR3 in DNA: TGTGCCAGCAGCTTAGCCGGGGGGGGACTAAGAAATGAGCAGTTCTTC. Translating it yields CASSLAGGGLRNEQFF.

This sequence joins TRBV27 and TRBJ1-5; maybe TRBD1 (6 bases). Trimming took 3 bases from V and 1 from J, leaving 10 bases between them. This CDR3 is built from 15 residues. The germline gives CDR1 MNHEY, CDR2 SMNVEV (reference sequence). The CDR3 DNA reads as TGTGCCAGCAGTTTTGCCGGACAGAGCAATCAGCCCCAGCATTTT. Translation gives CASSFAGQSNQPQHF.